These 6 T cell receptor beta chains were sequenced from one sample in a study of CD8 T cells in Susac syndrome (dated 2019 in TCRdb). Library creation used the immunoSEQ multiplex PCR assay. RNA was extracted with the RNeasy kit and about 0.45 to 1 ug was reverse transcribed using random hexamers. TCRdb trimmed public reads at Q25 via fastp, called clones via MiXCR and kept in-frame beta chains. Rows merge per CDR3 protein into single entries with the most common DNA and genes. This sample is represented by about 210,000 distinct CDR3 sequences; 95% of them were singletons. Of the sample, 0.075% to 0.095% falls within the top ten clones. Sample: CD4+ T cells from PBMCs. Receptors were obtained from a human donor with multiple sclerosis.

The CDR3 loop is CASRMGGQGLPLHF. The CDR3 DNA reads as TGTGCCAGCAGAATGGGGGGACAGGGGCTACCCCTCCACTTT. The J gene is TRBJ1-6, the V gene TRBV12-3 or TRBV12-4; 10 nucleotides align to TRBD1. V lost 6 bases to trimming and J lost 12 bases; unmatched junction nucleotides: 8. The CDR3 extends over 14 amino acids.

The gene calls are TRBV20-1 and TRBJ2-5; maybe TRBD2 (6 bases). The CDR3 runs 14 residues. Trimming stripped 5 bases from V and 2 bases from J, with 15 bases between. The germline V gene has CDR1 DFQATT and CDR2 SNEGSKA (reference sequence). In DNA, the CDR3 is TGCAGTGCTCCCTCGGTGGGGGGACAAGAGACCCAGTACTTC. Protein product: CSAPSVGGQETQYF.

The rearrangement joins TRBV29-1 to TRBJ2-7; D unresolved. The germline V gene has CDR1 SQVTM and CDR2 ANQGSEA. V shed 2 bases and J shed 6 bases, with 8 bases lying between them. The CDR3 extends over 11 amino acids. The CDR3 bases are TGCAGCGTTGAACCCCCGCCCGAGCAGTACTTC. This sequence encodes CSVEPPPEQYF.

This chain joins TRBV3-1 and TRBJ2-5; D is perhaps TRBD2 (5 bases). The CDR3 extends over 14 amino acids. Trimming took off 5 bases at V and 0 bases at J, with 10 bases between the two ends. Germline V gene data show CDR1 as LGHDT and CDR2 as YNNKEL (reference sequence). The chain's CDR3 is CASSLRGNQETQYF. CDR3 nucleotide sequence: TGTGCCAGCAGCTTACGGGGAAACCAAGAGACCCAGTACTTC.

This clonotype has only one observation. The rearrangement joins TRBV12-3 or TRBV12-4 to TRBJ2-3; D uncertain. Trimming removed 2 bases from V and 1 base from J, with 13 bases in between. This CDR3 is built from 16 residues. The CDR3 coding sequence is TGTGCCAGCAGTTTACAGGCACCGGGCCGCACAGATACGCAGTATTTT. This codes for CASSLQAPGRTDTQYF.

This rearrangement joins TRBV5-1 to TRBJ2-5; 7 bases match TRBD1. J was trimmed by 2 bases and V by 4 bases; bases with no gene match: 5. Germline V gives CDR1 SGHRS, CDR2 YFSETQ. The CDR3 covers 14 residues. The CDR3, as DNA: TGCGCCAGCAGCCCGGGACAGCAACAAGAGACCCAGTACTTC. As protein: CASSPGQQQETQYF.